The 6 T cell receptor beta chains presented below share a single source sample, sequenced in a study of T cells after somatic rescue of genetic block. Clones were sequenced by immunoSEQ multiplex PCR, and TCRdb holds only the in-frame ones, with some missing. Of 13,000 to 15,000 clones listed, roughly 70% are singletons. Sample: peripheral blood mononuclear cells (PBMCs). These receptors came from a man aged 18 to 35.

The rearrangement uses TRBV29-1 and TRBJ1-5; TRBD1 aligns across 7 bases. The junction had 6 bases not matched to a gene; V was cut back by 7 bases and J by 3 bases. The CDR3 is 13 amino acids. Germline V gene data show CDR1 as SQVTM and CDR2 as ANQGSEA. The CDR3 DNA is TGCAGCGCTGGACAGGCTTACAATCAGCCCCAGCATTTT. Translated: CSAGQAYNQPQHF.

V is TRBV5-1 and J is TRBJ2-3, with TRBD1 matching over 7 bases. Germline assignment: CDR1 SGHRS and CDR2 YFSETQ. The CDR3 length is 15 residues. Unmatched junction bases numbered 9, after V lost 4 bases and J lost 4 bases. The CDR3 DNA is TGCGCCAGCAGCGGATACAGGGGCAGAGCAGATACGCAGTATTTT. Amino acids: CASSGYRGRADTQYF.

This clone came up a few times. The chain carries TRBV28 and TRBJ2-1; possible D gene TRBD2, 6 bases. CDR3 length: 15 amino acids. V was pared by 3 bases and J by 0 bases, with 9 bases between. From germline, CDR1 is MDHEN and CDR2 SYDVKM. This CDR3 reads CASSLDYSSYNEQFF. The CDR3, as DNA: TGTGCCAGCAGTTTGGACTACAGCTCCTACAATGAGCAGTTCTTC. Combining the CDR3 with reference TRBV28 and TRBJ2-1 gives the whole variable domain DVKVTQSSRYLVKRTGEKVFLECVQDMDHENMFWYRQDPGLGLRLIYFSYDVKMKEKGDIPEGYSVSREKKERFSLILESASTNQTSMYLCASSLDYSSYNEQFFGPGTRLTVL.

The chain couples TRBV21-1 to TRBJ2-4. TRBV21-1 represents a pseudogene. This CDR3 region has 14 residues. As DNA, the CDR3 is TGTGCCCGCATTGAGATAGGGGCCAAAAACATTCAGTACTTC. It is translated as CARIEIGAKNIQYF.

Here the CDR3 reads CSGSGGTYNEQFF. CDR3 DNA: TGCAGCGGATCGGGGGGGACCTACAATGAGCAGTTCTTC. The V and J genes are TRBV29-1 and TRBJ2-1; 8 nucleotides align to TRBD2. Germline trimming cut 7 bases from V and 2 bases from J; bases unmatched to any gene: 4. The V gene's germline CDR1 is SQVTM and CDR2 ANQGSEA. The CDR3 contains 13 residues.

V and J are TRBV14 and TRBJ2-1; 9 bases line up with TRBD2. The germline CDR1 and CDR2 sequences are SGHDN and FVKESK. The CDR3 runs to 15 residues. Losses at the gene ends were 6 bases for V and 1 base for J; bases not matched to a gene: 4. CDR3 in amino acids: CASRSTSGSYNEQFF. The CDR3 region has the DNA TGTGCCAGCAGGTCGACTAGCGGTTCCTACAATGAGCAGTTCTTC.